The text below deals with one TCR beta chain. This clone's antigen is unknown. No much larger clonotype is one base removed from it; base qualities were not supplied. TCRbeta CDR3 regions were sequenced with the immunoSEQ Assay. After extraction, genomic DNA underwent amplification by bias-controlled multiplex PCR, followed by high-throughput sequencing. Regarding the original processing steps: To quantify the absolute abundance of every unique TCRbeta CDR3 region, sequences were collapsed and filtered. Usable DNA was measured by amplifying reference genes present in all nucleated cells, and TCRbeta template counts were normalized to that usable DNA to estimate T cell fraction. Repertoire TCRs were annotated as SARS-CoV-2-specific when V gene, CDR3 amino acid sequence and J gene were exactly matched to a known reactive TCR set. The reference SARS-CoV-2 TCR set was obtained from MIRA and was filtered for enrichment in COVID-19-positive ImmuneCODE repertoires, whereby public or cross-reactive TCRs were removed. Drawing on the MIRA antigens, annotated TCRs were analysed further at the level of specific ORF or position within ORF. Depth was the summed frequency of annotated unique rearrangements, while breadth was defined as annotated unique rearrangements over total unique productive rearrangements. Group comparisons of TCR breadth used two-sided Wilcoxon rank-sum tests. TCRdb retrieved this table from immuneACCESS and kept in-frame rearrangements only. Not all clones are present; in checked studies, unresolved V genes account for under half, and no reason is known for the remainder. The V and J calls and clone size are taken from that table; D and trimming were inferred from the DNA. Present in this sample are about 280,000 clones, about 87% of which were seen just once. The ten largest account for roughly 3.5% of the sample.

The CDR3, cysteine through phenylalanine, is 15 amino acids long. Just CDR3 DNA is preserved here, 45 bases in frame from base 1. After removal of 2 bases from V and 7 bases from J, the junction retains 7 bases not matched to a gene. The germline V gene specifies SQVTM as CDR1 and ANQGSEA as CDR2. The data derive from a study of Ad26.COV2.S vaccination and SARS-CoV-2 variants listed by TCRdb under 2021. Context from the whole study: Vaccine-arm donors came from COV1001, a multicentre, randomized, double-blind, placebo-controlled phase I-IIa trial of Ad26.COV2.S in healthy adults. Dosing of Ad26.COV2.S was intramuscular, at either 5x10^10 or 1x10^11 viral particles, delivered as one shot or as two shots spaced 56 days apart. TCRbeta repertoire sequencing was used to assess the specificity and breadth of SARS-CoV-2-reactive T cell receptors after Ad26.COV2.S vaccination. The TCR-sequenced set comprised around 32 samples: roughly 19 Ad26.COV2.S vaccine recipients, 5 placebo recipients and 8 SARS-CoV-2 convalescent individuals. Trial participants were randomized into five groups of five, in which low-dose or high-dose Ad26.COV2.S was given once or twice, or placebo was given on both occasions. Investigators remained blinded to trial group allocation during experiments and outcome assessment.

Per the publication, the treatment or condition label means: around 19 received Ad26.COV2.S at low or high dose, single or two shots; several received placebo; per-sample allocation not given. For vaccine and placebo recipients, repertoires were sequenced using samples collected on day 63 after the first injection. Between 29 July and 7 August 2020, Cohort 1b enrolled about two dozen adults aged 18-55 years at one site in Boston, USA. As a vaccine, Ad26.COV2.S was a replication-incompetent adenovirus type 26 vector that expressed a prefusion-stabilized SARS-CoV-2 spike protein derived from the original Wuhan strain. The investigation overall reported the following: Vaccine and placebo recipients had comparable non-spike TCR breadth, which fits with the vaccine containing only spike. The study was not powered for comparison of responses between vaccine doses or regimens. After vaccination, spike-specific CD8+ and CD4+ T cell responses were reported to show substantial breadth. Ad26.COV2.S recipients had higher spike-specific TCR breadth than placebo recipients (P = 0.0014). According to the authors, total T cell responses may have been underestimated by the TCR breadth and depth analyses.

The receptor was isolated from a person between 18 and 65 years old who received the Ad26.COV2.S COVID-19 vaccine or a placebo. This chain is built from TRBV29-1 and TRBJ2-3; TRBD2 fits 12 bases in the junction. The sequencing used peripheral blood, collected in a trial of Ad26.COV2.S vaccine versus placebo. For the CDR3, the sequence is CSVEWLAGGQNTQYF. At the DNA level, the sequence is TGCAGCGTTGAATGGCTAGCGGGGGGGCAAAATACGCAGTATTTT.